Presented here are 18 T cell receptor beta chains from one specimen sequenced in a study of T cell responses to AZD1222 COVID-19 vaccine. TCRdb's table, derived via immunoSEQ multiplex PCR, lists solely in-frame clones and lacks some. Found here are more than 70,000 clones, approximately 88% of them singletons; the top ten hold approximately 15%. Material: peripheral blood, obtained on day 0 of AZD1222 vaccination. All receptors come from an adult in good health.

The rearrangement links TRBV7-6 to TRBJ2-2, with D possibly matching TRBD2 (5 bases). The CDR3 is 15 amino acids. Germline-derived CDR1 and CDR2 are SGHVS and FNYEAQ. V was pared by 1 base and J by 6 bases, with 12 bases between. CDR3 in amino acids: CASSLDGNRPGELFF. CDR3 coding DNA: TGTGCCAGCAGCTTAGACGGGAACAGACCCGGGGAGCTGTTTTTT.

The CDR3 DNA is TGTGCCAGTAGTATATCGACCTTTCGATCGCAGTTCTTC. Encoded protein: CASSISTFRSQFF. The genes are TRBV19 and TRBJ2-1; D not certain. CDR3 length equals 13 residues. Trimming cost V 2 bases and J 12 bases, with 14 bases left between them. CDR1 is LNHDA, CDR2 SQIVND, per germline (reference sequence).

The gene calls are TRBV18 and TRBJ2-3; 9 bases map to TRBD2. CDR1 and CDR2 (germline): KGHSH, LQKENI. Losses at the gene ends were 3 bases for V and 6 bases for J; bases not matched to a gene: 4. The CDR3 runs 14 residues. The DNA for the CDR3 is TGTGCCAGCTCACCGGGAGCGGGGGGCGATACGCAGTATTTT. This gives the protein CASSPGAGGDTQYF.

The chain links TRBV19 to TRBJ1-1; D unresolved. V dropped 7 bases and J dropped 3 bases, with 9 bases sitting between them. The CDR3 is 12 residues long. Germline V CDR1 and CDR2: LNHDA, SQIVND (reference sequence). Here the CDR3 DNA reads TGTGCCAGTAAAAATTCAGACACTGAAGCTTTCTTT. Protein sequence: CASKNSDTEAFF.

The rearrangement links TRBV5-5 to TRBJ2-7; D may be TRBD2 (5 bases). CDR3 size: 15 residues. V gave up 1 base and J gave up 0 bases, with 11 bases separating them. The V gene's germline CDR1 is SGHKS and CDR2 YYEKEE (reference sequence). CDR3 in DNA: TGTGCCAGCAGCTTGCAGCCTGGGAGCTCCTACGAGCAGTACTTC. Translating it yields CASSLQPGSSYEQYF.

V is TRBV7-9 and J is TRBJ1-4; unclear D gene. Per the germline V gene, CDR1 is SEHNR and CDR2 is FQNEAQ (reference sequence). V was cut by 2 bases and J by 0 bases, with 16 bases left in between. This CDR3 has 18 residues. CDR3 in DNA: TGTGCCAGCAGCTTAATTCAACATGGGGATGCAACTAATGAAAAACTGTTTTTT. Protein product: CASSLIQHGDATNEKLFF.

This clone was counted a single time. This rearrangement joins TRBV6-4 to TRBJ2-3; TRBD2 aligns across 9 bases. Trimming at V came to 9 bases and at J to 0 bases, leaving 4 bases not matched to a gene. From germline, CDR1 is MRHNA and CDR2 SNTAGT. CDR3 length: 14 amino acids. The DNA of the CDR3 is TGTGCCAGTTCTAGCGGGGCTAGCACAGATACGCAGTATTTT. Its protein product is CASSSGASTDTQYF.

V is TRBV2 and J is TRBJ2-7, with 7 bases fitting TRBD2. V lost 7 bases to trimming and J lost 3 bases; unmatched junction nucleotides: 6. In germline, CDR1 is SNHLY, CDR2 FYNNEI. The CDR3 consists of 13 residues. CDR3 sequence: CASNPGGVYEQYF. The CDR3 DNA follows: TGTGCCAGCAACCCTGGGGGGGTCTACGAGCAGTACTTC.

CDR3 in amino acids: CASSSQRGPEYYNEQFF. The CDR3 DNA reads as TGTGCCAGCAGCTCACAGAGGGGGCCGGAGTACTACAATGAGCAGTTCTTC. The genes are TRBV7-2 and TRBJ2-1, with TRBD1 matching over 7 bases. The ends lost 4 bases at V and 3 bases at J; junction bases unmatched: 12. The CDR3 has 17 amino acids. Germline V gene sequence: CDR1 SGHTA, CDR2 FQGNSA.

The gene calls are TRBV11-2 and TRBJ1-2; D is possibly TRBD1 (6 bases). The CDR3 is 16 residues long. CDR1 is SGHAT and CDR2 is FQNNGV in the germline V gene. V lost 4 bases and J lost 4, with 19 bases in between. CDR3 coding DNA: TGTGCCAGCAGCTCAACCCGGGACAAGGCTATCTATGGCTACACCTTC. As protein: CASSSTRDKAIYGYTF.

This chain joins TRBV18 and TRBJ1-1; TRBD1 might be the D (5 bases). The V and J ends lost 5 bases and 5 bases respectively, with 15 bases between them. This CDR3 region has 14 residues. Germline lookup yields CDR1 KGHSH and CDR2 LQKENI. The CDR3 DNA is TGTGCCAGCTCAGGGGCCTCACGGAATACTGAAGCTTTCTTT. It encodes CASSGASRNTEAFF.

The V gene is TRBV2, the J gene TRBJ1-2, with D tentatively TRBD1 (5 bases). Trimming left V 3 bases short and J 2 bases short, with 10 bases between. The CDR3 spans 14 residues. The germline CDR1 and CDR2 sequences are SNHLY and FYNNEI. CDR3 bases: TGTGCCAGCAGTGATAGGGGAGGGAACTATGGCTACACCTTC. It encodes CASSDRGGNYGYTF.

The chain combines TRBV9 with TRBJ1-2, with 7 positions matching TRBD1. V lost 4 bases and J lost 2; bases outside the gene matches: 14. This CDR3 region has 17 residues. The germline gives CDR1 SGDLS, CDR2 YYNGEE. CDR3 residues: CASSPPLTGKTNYGYTF. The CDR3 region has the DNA TGTGCCAGCAGCCCTCCCTTGACAGGGAAAACCAACTATGGCTACACCTTC.

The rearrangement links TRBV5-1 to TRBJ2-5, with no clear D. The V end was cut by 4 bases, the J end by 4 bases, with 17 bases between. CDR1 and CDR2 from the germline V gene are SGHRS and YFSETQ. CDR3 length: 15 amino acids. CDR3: CASSAGIPMGETQYF. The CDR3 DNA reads TGCGCCAGCAGCGCTGGTATACCGATGGGAGAGACCCAGTACTTC.

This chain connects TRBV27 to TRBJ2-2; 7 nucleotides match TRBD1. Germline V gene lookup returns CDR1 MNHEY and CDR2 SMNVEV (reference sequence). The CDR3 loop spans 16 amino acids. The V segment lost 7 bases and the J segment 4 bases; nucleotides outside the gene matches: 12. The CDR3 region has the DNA TGTGCCAGCACCGGCCCCACAGGGGTTGTCACCGGGGAGCTGTTTTTT. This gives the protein CASTGPTGVVTGELFF.

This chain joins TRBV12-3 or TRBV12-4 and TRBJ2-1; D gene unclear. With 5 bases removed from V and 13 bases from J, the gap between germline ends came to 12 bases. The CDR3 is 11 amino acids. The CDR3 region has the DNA TGTGCCAGCAGTGACCTAGGCTATCAGTTCTTC. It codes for CASSDLGYQFF.

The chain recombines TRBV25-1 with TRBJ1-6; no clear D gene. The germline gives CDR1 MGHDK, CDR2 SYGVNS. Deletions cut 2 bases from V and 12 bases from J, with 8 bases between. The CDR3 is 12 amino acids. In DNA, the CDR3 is TGTGCCAGCAGTGAAGAGAGGGAACCCCTCCACTTT. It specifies CASSEEREPLHF.

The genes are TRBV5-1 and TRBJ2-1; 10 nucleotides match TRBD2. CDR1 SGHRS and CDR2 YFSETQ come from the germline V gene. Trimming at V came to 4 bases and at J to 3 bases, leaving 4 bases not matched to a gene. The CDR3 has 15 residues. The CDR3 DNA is TGCGCCAGCAGCACCCTAGCGGGAGTCTACAATGAGCAGTTCTTC. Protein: CASSTLAGVYNEQFF.